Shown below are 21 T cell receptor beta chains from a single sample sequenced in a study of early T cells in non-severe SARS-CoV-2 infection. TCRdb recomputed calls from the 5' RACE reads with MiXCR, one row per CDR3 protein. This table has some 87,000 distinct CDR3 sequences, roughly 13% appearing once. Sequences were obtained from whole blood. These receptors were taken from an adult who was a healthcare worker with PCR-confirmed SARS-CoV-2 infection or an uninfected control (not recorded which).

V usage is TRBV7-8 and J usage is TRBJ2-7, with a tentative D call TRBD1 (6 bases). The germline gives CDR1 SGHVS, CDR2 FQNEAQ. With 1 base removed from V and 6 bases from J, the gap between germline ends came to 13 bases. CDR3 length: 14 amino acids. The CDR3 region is CASSLVVGQAEQYF. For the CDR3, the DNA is TGTGCCAGCAGCTTAGTGGTGGGACAAGCCGAGCAGTACTTC. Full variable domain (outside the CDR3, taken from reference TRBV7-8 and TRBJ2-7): GAGVSQSPRYKVAKRGQDVALRCDPISGHVSLFWYQQALGQGPEFLTYFQNEAQLDKSGLPSDRFFAERPEGSVSTLKIQRTQQEDSAVYLCASSLVVGQAEQYFGPGTRLTVT.

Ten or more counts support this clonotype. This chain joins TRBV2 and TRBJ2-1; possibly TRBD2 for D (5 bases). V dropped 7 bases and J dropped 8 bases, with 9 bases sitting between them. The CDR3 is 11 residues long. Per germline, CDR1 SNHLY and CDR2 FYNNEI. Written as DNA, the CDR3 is TGTGCCAGCAAGGGAGCGGATGAGCAGTTCTTC. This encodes CASKGADEQFF.

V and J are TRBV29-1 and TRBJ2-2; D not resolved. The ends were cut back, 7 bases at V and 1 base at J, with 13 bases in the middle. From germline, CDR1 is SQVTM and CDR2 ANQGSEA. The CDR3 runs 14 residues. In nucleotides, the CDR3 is TGCAGCGCCGAGCGTGGGTGGAACACCGGGGAGCTGTTTTTT. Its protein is CSAERGWNTGELFF.

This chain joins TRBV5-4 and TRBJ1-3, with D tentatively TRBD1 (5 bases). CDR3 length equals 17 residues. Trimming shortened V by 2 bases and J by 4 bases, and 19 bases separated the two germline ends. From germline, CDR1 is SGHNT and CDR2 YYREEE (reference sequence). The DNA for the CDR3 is TGTGCCAGCAGCTTCCATCAGGGCCGAGGGTCCGGAAACACCATATATTTT. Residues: CASSFHQGRGSGNTIYF. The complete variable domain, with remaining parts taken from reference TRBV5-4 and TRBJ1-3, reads ETGVTQSPTHLIKTRGQQVTLRCSSQSGHNTVSWYQQALGQGPQFIFQYYREEENGRGNFPPRFSGLQFPNYSSELNVNALELDDSALYLCASSFHQGRGSGNTIYFGEGSWLTVV.

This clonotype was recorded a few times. The chain's CDR3 is CASSSRGGTGHTGELFF. The CDR3 region has the DNA TGCGCCAGCAGCTCGAGGGGAGGGACAGGGCACACCGGGGAGCTGTTTTTT. The chain carries TRBV5-1 and TRBJ2-2; 9 positions match TRBD1. V lost 3 bases to trimming and J lost 3 bases; unmatched junction nucleotides: 9. Germline V gives CDR1 SGHRS, CDR2 YFSETQ. There are 17 residues in the CDR3.

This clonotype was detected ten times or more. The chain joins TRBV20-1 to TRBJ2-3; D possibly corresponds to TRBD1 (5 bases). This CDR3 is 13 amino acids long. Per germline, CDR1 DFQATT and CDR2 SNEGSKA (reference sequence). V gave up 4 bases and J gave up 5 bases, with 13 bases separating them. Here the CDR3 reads CSAIRQGVDTQYF. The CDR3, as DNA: TGCAGTGCTATCCGCCAGGGTGTAGATACGCAGTATTTT.

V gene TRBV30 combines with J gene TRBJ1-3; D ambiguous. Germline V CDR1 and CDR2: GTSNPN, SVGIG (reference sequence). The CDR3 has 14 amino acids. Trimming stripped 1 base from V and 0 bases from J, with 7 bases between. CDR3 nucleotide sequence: TGTGCCTGGAGTGCCCAGAACTCTGGAAACACCATATATTTT. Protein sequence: CAWSAQNSGNTIYF.

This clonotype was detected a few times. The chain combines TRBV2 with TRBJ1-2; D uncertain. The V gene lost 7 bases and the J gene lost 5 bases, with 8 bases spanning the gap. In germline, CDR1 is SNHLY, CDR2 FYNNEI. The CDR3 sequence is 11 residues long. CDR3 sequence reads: CASTRLYGYTF. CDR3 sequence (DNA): TGTGCCAGCACCAGGTTATATGGCTACACCTTC.

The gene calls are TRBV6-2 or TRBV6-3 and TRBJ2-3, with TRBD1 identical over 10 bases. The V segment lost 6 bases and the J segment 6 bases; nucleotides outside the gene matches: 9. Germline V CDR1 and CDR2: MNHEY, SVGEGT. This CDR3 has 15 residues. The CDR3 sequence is CASSLPGTGADTQYF. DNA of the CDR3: TGTGCCAGCAGCTTACCCGGGACAGGGGCCGATACGCAGTATTTT.

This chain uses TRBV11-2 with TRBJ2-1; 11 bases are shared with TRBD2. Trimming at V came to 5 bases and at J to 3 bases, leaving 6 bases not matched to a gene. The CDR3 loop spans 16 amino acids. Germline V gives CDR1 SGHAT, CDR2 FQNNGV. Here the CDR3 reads CASSPPGTSGYNEQFF. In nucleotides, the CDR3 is TGTGCCAGCAGCCCCCCCGGGACTAGCGGCTACAATGAGCAGTTCTTC. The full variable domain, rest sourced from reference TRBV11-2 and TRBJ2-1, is EAGVAQSPRYKIIEKRQSVAFWCNPISGHATLYWYQQILGQGPKLLIQFQNNGVVDDSQLPKDRFSAERLKGVDSTLKIQPAKLEDSAVYLCASSPPGTSGYNEQFFGPGTRLTVL.

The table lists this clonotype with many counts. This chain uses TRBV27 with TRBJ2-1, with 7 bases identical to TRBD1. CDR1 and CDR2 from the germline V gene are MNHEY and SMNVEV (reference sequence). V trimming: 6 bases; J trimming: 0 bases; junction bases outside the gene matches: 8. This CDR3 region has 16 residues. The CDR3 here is CASSDREPSSYNEQFF. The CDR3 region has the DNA TGTGCCAGCAGCGACAGGGAACCGAGCTCCTACAATGAGCAGTTCTTC.

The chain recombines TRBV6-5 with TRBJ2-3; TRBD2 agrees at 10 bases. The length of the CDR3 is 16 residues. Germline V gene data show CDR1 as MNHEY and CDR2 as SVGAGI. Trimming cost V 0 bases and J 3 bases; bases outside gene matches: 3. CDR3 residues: CASSYSASGRTDTQYF. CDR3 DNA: TGTGCCAGCAGTTACTCTGCTAGCGGGAGAACAGATACGCAGTATTTT.

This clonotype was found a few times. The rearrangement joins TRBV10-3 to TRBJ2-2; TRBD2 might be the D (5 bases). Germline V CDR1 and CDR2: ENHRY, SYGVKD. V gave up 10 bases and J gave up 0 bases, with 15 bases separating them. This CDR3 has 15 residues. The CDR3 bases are TGTGCCACCTCTCCGATAGCGCCGAACACCGGGGAGCTGTTTTTT. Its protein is CATSPIAPNTGELFF.

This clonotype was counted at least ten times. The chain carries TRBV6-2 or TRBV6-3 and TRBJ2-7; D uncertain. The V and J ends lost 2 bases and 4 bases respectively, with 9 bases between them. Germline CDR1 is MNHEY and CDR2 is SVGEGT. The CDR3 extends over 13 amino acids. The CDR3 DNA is TGTGCCAGCAGTTACCAGGAATCATACGAGCAGTACTTC. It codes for CASSYQESYEQYF.

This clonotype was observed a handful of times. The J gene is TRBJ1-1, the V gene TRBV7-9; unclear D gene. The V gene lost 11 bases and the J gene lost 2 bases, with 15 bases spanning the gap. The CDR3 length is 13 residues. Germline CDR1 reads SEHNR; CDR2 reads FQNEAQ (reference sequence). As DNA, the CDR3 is TGTGCCCTAAGCGGAGTTACCAACACTGAAGCTTTCTTT. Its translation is CALSGVTNTEAFF.

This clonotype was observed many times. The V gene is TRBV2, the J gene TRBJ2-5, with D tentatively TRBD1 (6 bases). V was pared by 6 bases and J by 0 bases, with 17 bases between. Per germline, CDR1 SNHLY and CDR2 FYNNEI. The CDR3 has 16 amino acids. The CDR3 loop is CASSPQGHLNQETQYF. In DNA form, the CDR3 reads TGTGCCAGCAGCCCTCAGGGACACCTCAACCAAGAGACCCAGTACTTC.

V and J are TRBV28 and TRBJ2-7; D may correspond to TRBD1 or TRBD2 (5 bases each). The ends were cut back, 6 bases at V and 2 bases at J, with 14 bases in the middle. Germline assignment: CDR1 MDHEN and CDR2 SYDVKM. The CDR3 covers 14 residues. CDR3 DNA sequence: TGTGCCAGCAGCCCATCCGGGACCCCCTACGAGCAGTACTTC. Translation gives CASSPSGTPYEQYF.

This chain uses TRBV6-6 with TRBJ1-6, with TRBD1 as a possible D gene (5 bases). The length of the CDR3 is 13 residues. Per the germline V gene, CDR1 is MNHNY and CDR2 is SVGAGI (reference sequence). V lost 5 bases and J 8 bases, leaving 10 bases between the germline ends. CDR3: CASSRGVDSPLHF. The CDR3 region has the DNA TGTGCCAGCAGTCGGGGGGTAGATTCACCCCTCCACTTT.

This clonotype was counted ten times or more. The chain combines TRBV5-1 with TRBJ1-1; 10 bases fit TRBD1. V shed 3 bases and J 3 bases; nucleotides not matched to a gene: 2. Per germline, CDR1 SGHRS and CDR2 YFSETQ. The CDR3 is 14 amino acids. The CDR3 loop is CASSWGTGDTEAFF. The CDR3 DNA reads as TGCGCCAGCAGCTGGGGGACAGGGGACACTGAAGCTTTCTTT. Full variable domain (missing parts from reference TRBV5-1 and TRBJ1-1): KAGVTQTPRYLIKTRGQQVTLSCSPISGHRSVSWYQQTPGQGLQFLFEYFSETQRNKGNFPGRFSGRQFSNSRSEMNVSTLELGDSALYLCASSWGTGDTEAFFGQGTRLTVV.

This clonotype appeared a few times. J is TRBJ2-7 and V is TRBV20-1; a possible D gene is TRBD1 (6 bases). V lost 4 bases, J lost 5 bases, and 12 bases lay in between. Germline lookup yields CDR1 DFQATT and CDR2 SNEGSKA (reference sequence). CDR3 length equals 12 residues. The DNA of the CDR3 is TGCAGTGCTATCCTACAGGGTGACGAGCAGTACTTC. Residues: CSAILQGDEQYF.

The DNA for the CDR3 is TGTGCCAGCAGTCCGGACAGGGGCTGGGATGGCTACACCTTC. Amino acids: CASSPDRGWDGYTF. The chain couples TRBV6-2 or TRBV6-3 to TRBJ1-2; TRBD1 matches at 9 bases. The germline V gene encodes CDR1 MNHEY and CDR2 SVGEGT. The CDR3 totals 14 residues. After removal of 5 bases from V and 6 bases from J, the junction contained 7 bases not matched to a gene.